This T cell receptor (beta chain) was retrieved from a study of long-term antiretroviral therapy in people with HIV. Looking at the study overall: When the earliest samples were collected, ART was typically delayed until CD4 counts fell.

This clone was observed a single time. Version v3.0 of the immunoSEQ assay ran at survey level. Using immunoSEQ multiplex PCR, the repertoire was profiled, and TCRdb retains in-frame clones only, with some absent. The sample consists of about 28,000 clones, over 75% of them appearing once. The CDR3 is made up of 15 amino acids. This material consisted of unsorted PBMCs, taken 0.5 years after starting antiretroviral therapy. The TCR originated in a woman aged 18 to 35 with HIV. This chain links TRBV7-5 with TRBJ2-2; the table's D call, TRBD1, has no DNA check behind it. TRBV7-5 is a listed pseudogene. The CDR3 region is CARSFKWPNTGELFF. CDR3 nucleotide sequence: TGTGCCAGAAGCTTTAAGTGGCCCAACACCGGGGAGCTGTTTTTT.